This entry lists 18 T cell receptor beta chains sequenced from one sample in a study of response to subunit inactivated influenza vaccine. A single record per CDR3 protein comes from TCRdb applying MiXCR to the RT-PCR reads. The sample gives roughly 500,000 distinct CDR3 sequences, about 17% of which show up once; approximately 3% is in the top ten. The sample was CD4+ T cells sorted from PBMCs, taken less than 30 months after vaccination. The receptors derive from a man between 45 and 75 years old who received an inactivated influenza vaccine.

V is TRBV3-1 and J is TRBJ2-7, with D possibly being TRBD2 (6 bases). V lost 6 bases and J lost 12, with 15 bases in between. The length of the CDR3 is 11 residues. The germline V gene encodes CDR1 LGHDT and CDR2 YNNKEL (reference sequence). The CDR3 here is CASRALAGLYF. The CDR3 nucleotides are TGTGCCAGCAGAGCACTAGCCGGATTGTACTTC.

The genes are TRBV12-3 or TRBV12-4 and TRBJ2-1, with 10 bases aligning to TRBD2. J lost 8 bases, V lost 6 bases, and 16 bases had no gene match. The length of the CDR3 is 17 residues. In DNA, the CDR3 is TGTGCCAGCAGGCTGACTTGGGGGCTAGCGGGAGAACATGAGCAGTTCTTC. Translation: CASRLTWGLAGEHEQFF.

The chain uses TRBV7-9 and TRBJ2-3, with D unclear. The germline V gene has CDR1 SEHNR and CDR2 FQNEAQ (reference sequence). Deletions cut 5 bases from V and 4 bases from J, with 16 bases between. The CDR3 is made up of 15 amino acids. CDR3 residues: CASSPQGFAADTQYF. The CDR3 DNA reads as TGTGCCAGCAGCCCCCAAGGGTTTGCAGCAGATACGCAGTATTTT.

This clonotype was picked up a small number of times. The rearrangement joins TRBV28 to TRBJ1-3; 9 nucleotides align to TRBD1. After removal of 4 bases from V and 3 bases from J, the junction contained 7 bases not matched to a gene. The CDR3 contains 16 residues. CDR1 is MDHEN, CDR2 SYDVKM, per germline. The CDR3 bases are TGTGCCAGCAGTTCCTGGGACAGGGTATTTGGAAACACCATATATTTT. It translates to CASSSWDRVFGNTIYF.

This clonotype showed up many times. The chain has TRBV7-2 and TRBJ2-3, with D hard to call. CDR3 length: 13 residues. Germline V gives CDR1 SGHTA, CDR2 FQGNSA. V was cut by 4 bases and J by 0 bases, with 5 bases left in between. CDR3 coding DNA: TGTGCCAGCAGCTCGCAGAGCACAGATACGCAGTATTTT. It is translated as CASSSQSTDTQYF.

This sequence joins TRBV18 and TRBJ1-3; D call uncertain. V dropped 3 bases and J dropped 0 bases, with 12 bases sitting between them. This CDR3 spans 16 amino acids. Germline CDR1 KGHSH, CDR2 LQKENI. The CDR3 nucleotides are TGTGCCAGCTCACCCCACCAGACGCCCTCTGGAAACACCATATATTTT. This sequence encodes CASSPHQTPSGNTIYF.

Many counts were recorded for this clonotype. The rearrangement joins TRBV7-2 to TRBJ2-6, with 8 nucleotides matching TRBD1. The trim removed 11 bases at V and 4 bases at J, leaving 7 bases unmatched. The CDR3 length is 14 residues. Germline V gives CDR1 SGHTA, CDR2 FQGNSA. CDR3 sequence reads: CAGTGGSGANVLTF. For the CDR3, the DNA is TGTGCCGGAACAGGGGGATCCGGGGCCAACGTCCTGACTTTC.

On this clonotype itself: Possible read error: a much larger clone is one base away. This chain links TRBV29-1 with TRBJ1-5; D unresolved. The CDR3 runs to 13 residues. Per germline, CDR1 SQVTM and CDR2 ANQGSEA. Here the CDR3 reads CSVGENSNQAQHF. In DNA, the CDR3 is TGCAGCGTTGGGGAAAATAGCAATCAGGCCCAGCATTTT. The whole variable domain, remainder taken from reference TRBV29-1 and TRBJ1-5, is SAVISQKPSRDICQRGTSLTIQCQVDSQVTMMFWYRQQPGQSLTLIATANQGSEATYESGFVIDKFPISRPNLTFSTLTVSNMSPEDSSIYLCSVGENSNQAQHFGDGTRLSIL.

This clonotype showed up just a few times. The gene calls are TRBV21-1 and TRBJ2-3. TRBV21-1 is designated a pseudogene. CDR3 length equals 13 residues. CDR3 loop: CASFKLSTDTQYF. The CDR3 DNA reads as TGTGCCAGCTTTAAACTCAGCACAGATACGCAGTATTTT.

The chain combines TRBV18 with TRBJ2-7; D is unclear. The V end lost 3 bases, the J end lost 2 bases, and 8 bases lay between the germline ends. The germline CDR1 and CDR2 sequences are KGHSH and LQKENI. The CDR3 runs 13 residues. The CDR3 DNA reads as TGTGCCAGCTCACCCCGGAGTGCCTACGAGCAGTACTTC. This sequence encodes CASSPRSAYEQYF.

The V call is TRBV7-2, the J call TRBJ1-6, with a possible D match to TRBD1 (5 bases). The CDR3 is made up of 13 amino acids. V was trimmed by 6 bases and J by 6 bases, leaving 9 bases between them. Germline CDR1 SGHTA, CDR2 FQGNSA. The CDR3 protein is CASRFGGNSPLHF. The CDR3, as DNA: TGTGCCAGCAGGTTCGGGGGTAATTCACCCCTCCACTTT.

The rearrangement links TRBV6-5 to TRBJ2-5, with D possibly being TRBD1 or TRBD2 (5 bases each). Trimming removed 0 bases at V and 4 bases at J, with 12 bases between. The CDR3 length is 15 residues. The germline V gene has CDR1 MNHEY and CDR2 SVGAGI. CDR3 residues: CASSYSGGLLETQYF. The CDR3 DNA reads as TGTGCCAGCAGTTACTCTGGGGGATTGTTAGAGACCCAGTACTTC.

This chain links TRBV29-1 with TRBJ2-7, with 7 bases fitting TRBD1. J was trimmed by 5 bases and V by 5 bases; bases with no gene match: 12. There are 14 residues in the CDR3. Germline assignment: CDR1 SQVTM and CDR2 ANQGSEA. The CDR3 sequence: CSVLQGWRSHEQYF. For the CDR3, the DNA is TGCAGCGTTCTACAGGGGTGGAGGAGCCACGAGCAGTACTTC.

The rearrangement joins TRBV5-1 to TRBJ2-2; D gene uncertain. Germline assignment: CDR1 SGHRS and CDR2 YFSETQ. V lost 0 bases, J lost 4 bases, and 7 bases lay in between. This CDR3 comprises 14 residues. The CDR3 region has the DNA TGCGCCAGCAGCTTGGATCGTTCCACCGGGGAGCTGTTTTTT. Its protein is CASSLDRSTGELFF.

The chain joins TRBV29-1 to TRBJ1-1, with a possible D match to TRBD1 (6 bases). V was shortened by 5 bases and J by 11 bases, with 12 bases between the two germline ends. This CDR3 comprises 10 residues. The germline V gene encodes CDR1 SQVTM and CDR2 ANQGSEA. The CDR3, as DNA: TGCAGCGTTAACAGGGTTTCGGCTTTCTTT. Translated: CSVNRVSAFF.

This clonotype was counted many times. This chain joins TRBV12-3 or TRBV12-4 and TRBJ2-5; 8 positions match TRBD1. The CDR3 runs to 14 residues. V lost 5 bases and J lost 5; bases outside the gene matches: 7. CDR3 DNA: TGTGCCAGCAGTCCACCCGGGACAGGCGAGACCCAGTACTTC. Protein product: CASSPPGTGETQYF.

The genes are TRBV18 and TRBJ1-5; the D is unclear. The V gene's germline CDR1 is KGHSH and CDR2 LQKENI. Trimming stripped 1 base from V and 0 bases from J, with 4 bases between. The CDR3 length is 14 residues. CDR3 bases: TGTGCCAGCTCACCACTAAGTAGCAATCAGCCCCAGCATTTT. Protein sequence: CASSPLSSNQPQHF.

This chain joins TRBV3-1 and TRBJ2-7; possible D gene TRBD2, 5 bases. Germline V gene data show CDR1 as LGHDT and CDR2 as YNNKEL (reference sequence). The length of the CDR3 is 20 residues. The V gene lost 1 base and the J gene lost 0 bases, with 25 bases spanning the gap. The CDR3 reads CASSQGSARRSSRSSYEQYF. The CDR3 nucleotides are TGTGCCAGCAGCCAAGGGTCGGCAAGGAGGAGTAGTCGGAGCTCCTACGAGCAGTACTTC.